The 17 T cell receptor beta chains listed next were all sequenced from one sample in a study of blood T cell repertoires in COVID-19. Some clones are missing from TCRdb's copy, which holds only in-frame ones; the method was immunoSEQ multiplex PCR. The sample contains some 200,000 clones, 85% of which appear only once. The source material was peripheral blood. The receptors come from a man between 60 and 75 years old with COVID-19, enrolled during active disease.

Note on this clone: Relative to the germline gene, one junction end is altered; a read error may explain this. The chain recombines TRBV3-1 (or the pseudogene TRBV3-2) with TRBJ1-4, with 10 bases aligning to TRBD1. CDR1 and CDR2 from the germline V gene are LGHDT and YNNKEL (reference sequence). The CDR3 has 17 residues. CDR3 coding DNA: TGTGCCAGCAGTCAAGAGCGGGACAGGGGCGGGGGTGAAAAACTGTTTTTT. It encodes CASSQERDRGGGEKLFF.

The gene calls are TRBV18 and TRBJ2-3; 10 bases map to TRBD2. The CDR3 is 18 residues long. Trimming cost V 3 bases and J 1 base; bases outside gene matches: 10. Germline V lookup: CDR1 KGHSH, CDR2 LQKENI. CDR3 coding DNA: TGTGCCAGCTCACCGCTAGCGGGAGCCACCCGGGGCACAGATACGCAGTATTTT. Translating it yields CASSPLAGATRGTDTQYF.

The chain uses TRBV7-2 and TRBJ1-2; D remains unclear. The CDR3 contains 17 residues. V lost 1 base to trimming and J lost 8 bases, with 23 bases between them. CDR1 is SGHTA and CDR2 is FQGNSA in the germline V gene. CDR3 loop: CASSLVDAISRTRGYTF. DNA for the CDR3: TGTGCCAGCAGCTTAGTTGATGCGATCTCTCGGACTAGGGGCTACACCTTC.

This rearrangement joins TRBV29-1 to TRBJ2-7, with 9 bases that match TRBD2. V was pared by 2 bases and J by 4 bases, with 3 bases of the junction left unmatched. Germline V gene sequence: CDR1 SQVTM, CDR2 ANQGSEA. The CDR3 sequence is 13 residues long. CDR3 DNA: TGCAGCGTTGAAAATAGCGGGGGTTACGAGCAGTACTTC. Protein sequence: CSVENSGGYEQYF.

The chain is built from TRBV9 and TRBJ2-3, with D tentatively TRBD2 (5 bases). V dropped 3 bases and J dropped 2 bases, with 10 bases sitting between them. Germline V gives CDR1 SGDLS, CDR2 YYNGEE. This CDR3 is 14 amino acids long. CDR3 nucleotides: TGTGCCAGCAGCGCCGGGATCAACACAGATACGCAGTATTTT. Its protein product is CASSAGINTDTQYF.

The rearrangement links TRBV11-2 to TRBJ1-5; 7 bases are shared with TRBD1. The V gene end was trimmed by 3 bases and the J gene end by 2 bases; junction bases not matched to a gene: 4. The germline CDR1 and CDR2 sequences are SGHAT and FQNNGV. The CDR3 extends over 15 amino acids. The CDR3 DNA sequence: TGTGCCAGCAGCTTGACAGGGCTAGGCAATCAGCCCCAGCATTTT. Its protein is CASSLTGLGNQPQHF.

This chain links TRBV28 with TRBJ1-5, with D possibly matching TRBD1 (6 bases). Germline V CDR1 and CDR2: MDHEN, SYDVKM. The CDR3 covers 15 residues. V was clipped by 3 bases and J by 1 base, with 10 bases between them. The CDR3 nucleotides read TGTGCCAGCAGTTTTCAGGGGATAAGCAATCAGCCCCAGCATTTT. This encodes CASSFQGISNQPQHF.

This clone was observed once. The CDR3 DNA reads TGCAGCGTGGAGGAGTGGCAGGCCCCCGAGCAGTACTTC. Its protein is CSVEEWQAPEQYF. This chain uses TRBV29-1 with TRBJ2-7; the D gene is possibly TRBD2 (5 bases). V was pared by 6 bases and J by 6 bases, with 18 bases between. Germline assignment: CDR1 SQVTM and CDR2 ANQGSEA. This CDR3 contains 13 residues.

The CDR3 nucleotides are TGCGCCAGCAGCTCGCGGACTTTTCCCAATGAGCAGTTCTTC. Translation gives CASSSRTFPNEQFF. This chain links TRBV5-1 with TRBJ2-1; D may be TRBD2 (5 bases). Looked up from germline, CDR1 is SGHRS and CDR2 is YFSETQ. Trimming stripped 3 bases from V and 6 bases from J, with 13 bases between. The length of the CDR3 is 14 residues. The full variable domain, with the rest looked up from reference TRBV5-1 and TRBJ2-1, is KAGVTQTPRYLIKTRGQQVTLSCSPISGHRSVSWYQQTPGQGLQFLFEYFSETQRNKGNFPGRFSGRQFSNSRSEMNVSTLELGDSALYLCASSSRTFPNEQFFGPGTRLTVL.

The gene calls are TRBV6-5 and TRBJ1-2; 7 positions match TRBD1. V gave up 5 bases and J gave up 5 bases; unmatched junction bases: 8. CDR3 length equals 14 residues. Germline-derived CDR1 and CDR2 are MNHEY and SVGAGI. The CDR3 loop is CASSPHGTDYGYTF. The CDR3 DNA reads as TGTGCCAGCAGTCCCCATGGGACAGATTATGGCTACACCTTC.

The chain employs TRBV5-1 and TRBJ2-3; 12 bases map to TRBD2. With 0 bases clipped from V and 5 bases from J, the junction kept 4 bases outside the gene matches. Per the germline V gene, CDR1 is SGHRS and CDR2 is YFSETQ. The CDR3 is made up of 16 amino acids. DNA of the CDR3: TGCGCCAGCAGCTTGGTTCTAGCGGGAGGGAAAGATACGCAGTATTTT. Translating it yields CASSLVLAGGKDTQYF.

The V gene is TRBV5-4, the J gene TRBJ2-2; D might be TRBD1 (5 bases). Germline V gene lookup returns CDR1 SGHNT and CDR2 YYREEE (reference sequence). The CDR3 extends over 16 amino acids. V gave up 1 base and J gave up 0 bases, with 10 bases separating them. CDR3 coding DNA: TGTGCCAGCAGCTTGTTGGGGCTATCGAACACCGGGGAGCTGTTTTTT. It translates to CASSLLGLSNTGELFF.

The CDR3 loop reads CASRHGQGLYGYTF. CDR3 DNA: TGTGCCAGCAGGCATGGACAGGGATTATATGGCTACACCTTC. The chain is built from TRBV5-6 and TRBJ1-2, with 8 bases matching TRBD1. V lost 5 bases and J lost 5; bases outside the gene matches: 8. The CDR3 has 14 residues. From germline, CDR1 is SGHDT and CDR2 YYEEEE.

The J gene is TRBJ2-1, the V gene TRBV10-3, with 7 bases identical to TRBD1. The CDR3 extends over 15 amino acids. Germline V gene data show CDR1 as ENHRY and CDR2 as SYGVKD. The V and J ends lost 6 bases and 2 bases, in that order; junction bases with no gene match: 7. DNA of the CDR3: TGTGCCATCAGCCGAGACAGGGCTGCCTACAATGAGCAGTTCTTC. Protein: CAISRDRAAYNEQFF.

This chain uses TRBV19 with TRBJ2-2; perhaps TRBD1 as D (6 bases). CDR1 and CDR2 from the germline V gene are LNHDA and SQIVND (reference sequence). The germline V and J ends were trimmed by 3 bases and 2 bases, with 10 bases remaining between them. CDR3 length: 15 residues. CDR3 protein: CASSMGHSNTGELFF. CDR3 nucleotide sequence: TGTGCCAGTAGTATGGGACACTCCAACACCGGGGAGCTGTTTTTT. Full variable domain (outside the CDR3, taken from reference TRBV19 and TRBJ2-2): DGGITQSPKYLFRKEGQNVTLSCEQNLNHDAMYWYRQDPGQGLRLIYYSQIVNDFQKGDIAEGYSVSREKKESFPLTVTSAQKNPTAFYLCASSMGHSNTGELFFGEGSRLTVL.

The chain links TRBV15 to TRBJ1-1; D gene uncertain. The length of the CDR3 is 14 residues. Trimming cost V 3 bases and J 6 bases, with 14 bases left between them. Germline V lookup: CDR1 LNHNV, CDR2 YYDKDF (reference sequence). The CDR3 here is CATSSTRFRAEAFF. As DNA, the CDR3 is TGTGCCACCAGCAGTACTAGGTTTAGGGCTGAAGCTTTCTTT.

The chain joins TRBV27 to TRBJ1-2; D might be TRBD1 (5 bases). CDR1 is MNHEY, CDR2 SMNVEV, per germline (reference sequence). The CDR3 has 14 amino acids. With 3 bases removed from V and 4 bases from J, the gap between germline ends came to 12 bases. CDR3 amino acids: CASSFTGRAYGYTF. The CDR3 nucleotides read TGTGCCAGCAGTTTCACGGGCAGGGCCTATGGCTACACCTTC.